This T cell receptor (beta chain) is drawn from a study of blood T cell repertoires in COVID-19. About the research overall: Sources were T cells, B-cell-depleted T cells, or PBMCs; the material itself was cDNA or gDNA.

In the source study's methods: Counts of nucleated cells, estimated from reference gene primer amplification, were obtained. The method was immunoSEQ multiplex PCR; TCRdb's version includes in-frame clones alone and lacks a portion of them. That table supplies the V and J calls and clone size; D and trimming were determined from the DNA. Among around 100,000 clones listed, around 80% were seen once. The specimen was peripheral blood. This TCR was recovered from a woman aged 70-85 years with acute or convalescent COVID-19.

CDR3 nucleotides: TGCAGCGTGGTAACAGGGGGCGGAGGGGAGCAGTACTTC. Its translation is CSVVTGGGGEQYF. The rearrangement links TRBV29-1 to TRBJ2-7; TRBD1 aligns across 9 bases. CDR3 size: 13 residues. Germline CDR1 and CDR2: SQVTM and ANQGSEA. The junction had 10 bases not matched to a gene; V was cut back by 6 bases and J by 7 bases.